The T cell receptor beta chain described here comes from a study of technical replicates of blood from a few donors. The table came from immunoSEQ multiplex PCR; TCRdb's copy has only in-frame clones and leaves some out. This sample has approximately 88,000 clones, with approximately 94% found just once. From germline, CDR1 is MNHNS and CDR2 SASEGT. CDR3 length: 11 amino acids. V shed 2 bases and J shed 5 bases, with 3 bases lying between them. The source material was T cells isolated from PBMCs. The chain recombines TRBV6-1 with TRBJ1-2; no clear D. The origin of this receptor is a human donor in good health. DNA of the CDR3: TGTGCCAGCAGTGAACAGTATGGCTACACCTTC. This encodes CASSEQYGYTF.